The next 2 T cell receptor beta chains were all read from a single sample in a study of blood T cell repertoires in COVID-19. TCRdb's copy holds only in-frame clones and misses some; the assay was immunoSEQ multiplex PCR. The sample holds about 150,000 clones; around 80% are singletons and the top ten take 10% to 15%. The specimen sequenced was peripheral blood. The receptors originated from a man aged 55 to 70 with active or convalescent COVID-19.

The rearrangement joins TRBV2 to TRBJ2-1, with D hard to call. The CDR3 is made up of 15 amino acids. The ends were cut back, 2 bases at V and 7 bases at J, with 15 bases in the middle. Germline V gene lookup returns CDR1 SNHLY and CDR2 FYNNEI. In DNA form, the CDR3 reads TGTGCCAGCAGTGAATGGCAAGCAGGTGGGAATGAGCAGTTCTTC. Protein sequence: CASSEWQAGGNEQFF.

This chain uses TRBV30 with TRBJ1-2; D might be TRBD1 (6 bases). V was clipped by 4 bases and J by 4 bases, with 13 bases between them. Germline assignment: CDR1 GTSNPN and CDR2 SVGIG (reference sequence). The CDR3 sequence is 13 residues long. The CDR3 here is CAWTRTASYGYTF. As DNA, the CDR3 is TGTGCCTGGACCAGGACAGCGTCCTATGGCTACACCTTC. Complete variable domain (other parts from reference TRBV30 and TRBJ1-2): SQTIHQWPATLVQPVGSPLSLECTVEGTSNPNLYWYRQAAGRGLQLLFYSVGIGQISSEVPQNLSASRPQDRQFILSSKKLLLSDSGFYLCAWTRTASYGYTFGSGTRLTVV.